This T cell receptor (beta chain) was obtained from a study of blood T cell repertoires in COVID-19. Study at large: Material from acute and convalescent COVID-19 was sourced from the United States, Italy and Spain. PBMCs, B-cell-depleted T cells, or T cells were the source of the cDNA or gDNA that made up the material.

The authors' processing: Nucleated cell number was recorded as an estimate derived from reference gene primer amplification. Profiling relied on immunoSEQ multiplex PCR, and the TCRdb table lists in-frame clones only, not all of them. D and trimming were read from the DNA, whereas the V and J calls and clone size are those reported in that table. The data hold fewer than 80,000 clones, with 86% observed a single time. The CDR3 is 16 amino acids. Germline values: CDR1 SNHLY, CDR2 FYNNEI. V was pared by 0 bases and J by 7 bases, with 15 bases between. Sequencing was done on a sample of peripheral blood. This TCR derives from a man aged 80 or over with COVID-19, enrolled during active disease. V is TRBV2 and J is TRBJ2-2; D may be TRBD2 (5 bases). The CDR3 DNA reads TGTGCCAGCAGTGAAGCGCTTCGAGGGTTAGGCGGGGAGCTGTTTTTT. This gives the protein CASSEALRGLGGELFF. The variable domain in full, with the rest retrieved from reference TRBV2 and TRBJ2-2, is EPEVTQTPSHQVTQMGQEVILRCVPISNHLYFYWYRQILGQKVEFLVSFYNNEISEKSEIFDDQFSVERPDGSNFTLKIRSTKLEDSAMYFCASSEALRGLGGELFFGEGSRLTVL.